This T cell receptor beta chain was retrieved from a study of blood T cells in healthy people across ages. Primers used in a second PCR of roughly 7 to 12 cycles were a sample-barcoded 5' primer and a J-beta primer mix. TCRdb itself ran the 5' RACE reads through MiXCR, one entry per CDR3 protein. The sample holds around 990,000 distinct CDR3 sequences, approximately 26% seen once. Trimming left V 0 bases short and J 9 bases short, with 15 bases between. Germline V CDR1 and CDR2: LGHNA, YSLEER. The CDR3 is 16 residues long. These data also featured in a second study, about T cells of mothers and their children. That study reports: When mothers and children were related, their normalized repertoire overlap, which was always slightly higher, did not differ significantly from that of unrelated pairs.

The sample comprised blood. The origin of this receptor is a girl between 2 and 10 years old in good health. The V call is TRBV4-3, the J call TRBJ1-6; D is uncertain. The CDR3 is CASSQDLNFASSPLHF. CDR3 DNA: TGCGCCAGCAGCCAAGATTTAAACTTCGCGAGTTCACCCCTCCACTTT.